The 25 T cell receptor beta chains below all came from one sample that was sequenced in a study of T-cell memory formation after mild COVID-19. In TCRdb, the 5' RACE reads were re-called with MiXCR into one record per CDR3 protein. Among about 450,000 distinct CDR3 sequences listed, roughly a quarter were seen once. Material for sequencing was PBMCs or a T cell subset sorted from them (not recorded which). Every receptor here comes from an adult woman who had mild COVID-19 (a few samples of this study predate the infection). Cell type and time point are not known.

CDR3 protein: CASRYRNEVYGYTF. In nucleotides, the CDR3 is TGCGCCAGCAGATACCGAAATGAGGTCTATGGCTACACCTTC. The V and J genes are TRBV4-1 and TRBJ1-2; no reliable D call. Looked up from germline, CDR1 is MGHRA and CDR2 is YSYEKL. V lost 6 bases to trimming and J lost 4 bases, with 15 bases between them. The CDR3 length is 14 residues.

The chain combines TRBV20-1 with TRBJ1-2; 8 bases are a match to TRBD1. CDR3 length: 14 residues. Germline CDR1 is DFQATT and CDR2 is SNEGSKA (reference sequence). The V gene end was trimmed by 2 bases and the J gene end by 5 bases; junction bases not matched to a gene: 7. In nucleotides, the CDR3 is TGCAGTGCTAGATCCGGACAGGGAGGTTATGGCTACACCTTC. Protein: CSARSGQGGYGYTF.

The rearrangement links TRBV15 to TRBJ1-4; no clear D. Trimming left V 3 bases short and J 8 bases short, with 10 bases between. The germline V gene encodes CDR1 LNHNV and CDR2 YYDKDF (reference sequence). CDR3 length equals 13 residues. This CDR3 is CATSRRGREKLFF. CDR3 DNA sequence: TGTGCCACCAGCAGGAGAGGGCGGGAAAAACTGTTTTTT. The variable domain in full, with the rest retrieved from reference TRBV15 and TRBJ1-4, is DAMVIQNPRYQVTQFGKPVTLSCSQTLNHNVMYWYQQKSSQAPKLLFHYYDKDFNNEADTPDNFQSRRPNTSFCFLDIRSPGLGDTAMYLCATSRRGREKLFFGSGTQLSVL.

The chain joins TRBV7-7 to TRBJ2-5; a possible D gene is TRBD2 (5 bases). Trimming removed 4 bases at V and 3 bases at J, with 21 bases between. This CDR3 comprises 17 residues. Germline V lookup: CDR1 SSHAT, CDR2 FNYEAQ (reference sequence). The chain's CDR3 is CASSSRAGYPMKETQYF. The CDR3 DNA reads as TGTGCCAGCAGCTCCCGCGCGGGTTACCCTATGAAAGAGACCCAGTACTTC. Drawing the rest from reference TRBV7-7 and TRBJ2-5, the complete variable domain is GAGVSQSPRYKVTKRGQDVTLRCDPISSHATLYWYQQALGQGPEFLTYFNYEAQPDKSGLPSDRFSAERPEGSISTLTIQRTEQRDSAMYRCASSSRAGYPMKETQYFGPGTRLLVL.

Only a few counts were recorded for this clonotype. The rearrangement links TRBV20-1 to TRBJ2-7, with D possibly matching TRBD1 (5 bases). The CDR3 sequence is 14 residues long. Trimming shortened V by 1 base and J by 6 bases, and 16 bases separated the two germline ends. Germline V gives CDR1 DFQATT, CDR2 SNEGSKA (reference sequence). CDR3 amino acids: CSARVRGVGPEQYF. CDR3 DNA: TGCAGTGCTAGAGTTAGGGGCGTAGGGCCCGAGCAGTACTTC.

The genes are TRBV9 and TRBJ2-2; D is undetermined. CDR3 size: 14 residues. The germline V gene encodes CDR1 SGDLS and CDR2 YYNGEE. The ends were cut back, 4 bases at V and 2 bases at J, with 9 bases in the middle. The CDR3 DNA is TGTGCCAGCAGCCTCGAGTTTAACACCGGGGAGCTGTTTTTT. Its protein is CASSLEFNTGELFF.

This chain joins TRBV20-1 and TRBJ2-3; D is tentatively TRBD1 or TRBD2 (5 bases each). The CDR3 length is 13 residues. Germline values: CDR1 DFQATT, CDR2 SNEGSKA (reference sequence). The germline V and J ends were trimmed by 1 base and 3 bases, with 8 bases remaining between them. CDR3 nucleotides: TGCAGTGCTAGAGCGTGGGGGACAGATACGCAGTATTTT. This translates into CSARAWGTDTQYF.

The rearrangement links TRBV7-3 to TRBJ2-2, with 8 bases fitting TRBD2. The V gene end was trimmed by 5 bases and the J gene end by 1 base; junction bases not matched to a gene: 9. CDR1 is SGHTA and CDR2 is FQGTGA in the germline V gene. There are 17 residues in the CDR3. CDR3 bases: TGTGCCAGCAGCCTTATGGGGCTAGCGGGGAACACCGGGGAGCTGTTTTTT. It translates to CASSLMGLAGNTGELFF.

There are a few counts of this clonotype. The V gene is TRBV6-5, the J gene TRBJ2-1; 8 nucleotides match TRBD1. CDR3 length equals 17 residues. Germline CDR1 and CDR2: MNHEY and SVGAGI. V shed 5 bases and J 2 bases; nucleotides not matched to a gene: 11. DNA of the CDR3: TGTGCCAGCAGTCACCCTCGTAACAGGGGGGCCTACAATGAGCAGTTCTTC. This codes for CASSHPRNRGAYNEQFF.

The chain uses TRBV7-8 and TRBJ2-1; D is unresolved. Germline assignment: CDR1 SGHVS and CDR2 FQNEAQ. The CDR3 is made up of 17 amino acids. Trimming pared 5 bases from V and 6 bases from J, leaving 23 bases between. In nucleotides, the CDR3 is TGTGCCAGCAGCCGGTGGGCGTCGCCAACCCCTCGCAATGAGCAGTTCTTC. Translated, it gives CASSRWASPTPRNEQFF. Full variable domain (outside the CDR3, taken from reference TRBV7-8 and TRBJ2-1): GAGVSQSPRYKVAKRGQDVALRCDPISGHVSLFWYQQALGQGPEFLTYFQNEAQLDKSGLPSDRFFAERPEGSVSTLKIQRTQQEDSAVYLCASSRWASPTPRNEQFFGPGTRLTVL.

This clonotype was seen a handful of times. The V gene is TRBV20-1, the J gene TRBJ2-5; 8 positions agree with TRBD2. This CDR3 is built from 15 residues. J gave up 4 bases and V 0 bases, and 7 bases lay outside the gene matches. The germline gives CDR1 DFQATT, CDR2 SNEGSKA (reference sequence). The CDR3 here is CSARDPPGGSETQYF. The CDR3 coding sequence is TGCAGTGCTAGAGACCCACCGGGGGGGTCAGAGACCCAGTACTTC.

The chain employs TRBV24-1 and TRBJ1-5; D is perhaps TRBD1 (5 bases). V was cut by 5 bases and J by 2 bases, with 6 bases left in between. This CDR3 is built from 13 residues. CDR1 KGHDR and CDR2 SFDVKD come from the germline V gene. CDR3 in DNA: TGTGCCACCAGTGCACAGGGCAATCAGCCCCAGCATTTT. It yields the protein CATSAQGNQPQHF.

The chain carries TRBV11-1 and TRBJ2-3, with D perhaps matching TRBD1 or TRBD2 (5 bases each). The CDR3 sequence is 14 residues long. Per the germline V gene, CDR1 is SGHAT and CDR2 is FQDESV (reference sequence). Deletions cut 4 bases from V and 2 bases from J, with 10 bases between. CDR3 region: CASSSLGPTDTQYF. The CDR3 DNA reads TGTGCCAGCAGCTCCTTGGGACCCACAGATACGCAGTATTTT.

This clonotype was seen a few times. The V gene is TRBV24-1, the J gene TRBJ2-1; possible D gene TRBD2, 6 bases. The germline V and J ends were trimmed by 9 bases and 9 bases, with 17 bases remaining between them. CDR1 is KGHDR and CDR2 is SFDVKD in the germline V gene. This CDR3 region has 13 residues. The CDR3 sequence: CATGSLGGGEQFF. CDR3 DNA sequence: TGTGCCACCGGGTCCCTTGGGGGAGGTGAGCAGTTCTTC.

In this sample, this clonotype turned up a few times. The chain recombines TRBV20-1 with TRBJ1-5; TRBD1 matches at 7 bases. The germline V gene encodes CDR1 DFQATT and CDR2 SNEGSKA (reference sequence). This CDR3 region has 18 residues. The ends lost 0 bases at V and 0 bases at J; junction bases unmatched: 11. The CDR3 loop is CSARDFGTAQYSNQPQHF. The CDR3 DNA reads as TGCAGTGCTAGAGATTTCGGGACAGCGCAATATAGCAATCAGCCCCAGCATTTT.

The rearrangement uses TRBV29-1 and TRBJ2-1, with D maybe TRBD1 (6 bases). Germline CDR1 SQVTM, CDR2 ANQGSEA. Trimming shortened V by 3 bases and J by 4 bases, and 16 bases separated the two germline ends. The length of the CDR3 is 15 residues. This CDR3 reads CSVELGWTVYNEQFF. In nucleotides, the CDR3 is TGCAGCGTTGAGTTGGGGTGGACAGTTTACAATGAGCAGTTCTTC.

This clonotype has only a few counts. CDR3 loop: CASTGPGTYEQYF. CDR3 nucleotide sequence: TGTGCCAGCACCGGCCCTGGAACCTACGAGCAGTACTTC. This chain links TRBV12-3 or TRBV12-4 with TRBJ2-7; D gene ambiguous. The CDR3 totals 13 residues. V shed 7 bases and J shed 2 bases, with 12 bases lying between them.

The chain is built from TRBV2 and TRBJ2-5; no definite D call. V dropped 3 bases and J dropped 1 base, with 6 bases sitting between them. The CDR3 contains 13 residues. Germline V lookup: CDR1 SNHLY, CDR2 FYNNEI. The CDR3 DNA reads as TGTGCCAGCAGTGATGGTACCCAAGAGACCCAGTACTTC. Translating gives CASSDGTQETQYF.

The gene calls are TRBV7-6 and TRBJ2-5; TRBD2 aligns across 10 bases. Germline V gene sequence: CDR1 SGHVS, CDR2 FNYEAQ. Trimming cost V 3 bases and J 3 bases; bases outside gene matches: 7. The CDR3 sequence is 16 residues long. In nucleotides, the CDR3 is TGTGCCAGCAGCTTGGCTAGCGGGGGCCTTAAAGAGACCCAGTACTTC. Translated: CASSLASGGLKETQYF.

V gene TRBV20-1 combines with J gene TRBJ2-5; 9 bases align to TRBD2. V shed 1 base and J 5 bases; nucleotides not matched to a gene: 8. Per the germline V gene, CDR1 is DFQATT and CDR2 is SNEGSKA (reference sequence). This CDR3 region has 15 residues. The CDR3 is CSARVEREVGETQYF. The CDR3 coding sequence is TGCAGTGCTAGAGTGGAGCGGGAGGTGGGGGAGACCCAGTACTTC.

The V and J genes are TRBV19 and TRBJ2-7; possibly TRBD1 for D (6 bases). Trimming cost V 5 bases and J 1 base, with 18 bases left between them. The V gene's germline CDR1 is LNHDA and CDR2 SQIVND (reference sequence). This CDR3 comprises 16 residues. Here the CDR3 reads CASSPRTAELSYEQYF. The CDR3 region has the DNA TGTGCCAGTAGTCCCCGGACAGCAGAACTTTCCTACGAGCAGTACTTC.

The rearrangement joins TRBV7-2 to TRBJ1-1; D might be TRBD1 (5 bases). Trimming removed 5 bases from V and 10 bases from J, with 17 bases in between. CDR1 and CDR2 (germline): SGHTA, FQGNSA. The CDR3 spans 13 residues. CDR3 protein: CASSRTGGRGAFF. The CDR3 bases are TGTGCCAGCAGCCGTACGGGGGGAAGGGGAGCTTTCTTT.

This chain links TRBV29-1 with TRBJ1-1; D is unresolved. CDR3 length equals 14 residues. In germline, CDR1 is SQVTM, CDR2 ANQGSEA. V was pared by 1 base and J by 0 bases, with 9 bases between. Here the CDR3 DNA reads TGCAGCGTTGAAGGCCGACGGATGAACACTGAAGCTTTCTTT. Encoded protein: CSVEGRRMNTEAFF.

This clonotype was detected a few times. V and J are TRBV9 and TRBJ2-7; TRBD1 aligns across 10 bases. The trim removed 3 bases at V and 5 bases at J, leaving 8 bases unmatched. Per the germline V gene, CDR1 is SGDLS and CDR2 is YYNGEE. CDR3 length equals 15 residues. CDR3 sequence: CASSEGQGNWDEQYF. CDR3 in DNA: TGTGCCAGCAGCGAGGGACAGGGGAACTGGGACGAGCAGTACTTC. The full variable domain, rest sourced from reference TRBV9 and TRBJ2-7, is DSGVTQTPKHLITATGQRVTLRCSPRSGDLSVYWYQQSLDQGLQFLIQYYNGEERAKGNILERFSAQQFPDLHSELNLSSLELGDSALYFCASSEGQGNWDEQYFGPGTRLTVT.

Here the CDR3 DNA reads TGTGCCAGCAGCGGTAGGGGCGGACAGGGGGCCAATAATGAAAAACTGTTTTTT. Its protein is CASSGRGGQGANNEKLFF. The chain employs TRBV13 and TRBJ1-4; 11 nucleotides agree with TRBD1. The CDR3 is 18 residues long. Germline V gene sequence: CDR1 PRHDT, CDR2 FYEKMQ (reference sequence). The trim removed 5 bases at V and 4 bases at J, leaving 12 bases unmatched.